The clone carrying this T cell receptor (beta chain) was seen a handful of times. Trimming stripped 1 base from V and 0 bases from J, with 8 bases between. The CDR3 extends over 14 amino acids. In germline, CDR1 is SGHDT, CDR2 YYEEEE. The sample belongs to a study of sequential checkpoint blockade in melanoma. Measured with immunoSEQ multiplex PCR; TCRdb has only the in-frame clones, and not every one. The table has 40,000 or so clones, 84% seen once. Noted treatment: randomized to nivolumab then ipilimumab (arm A) or the reverse (arm B). This TCR was sampled from a human donor with melanoma. Sequencing was performed on CD8+ T cells sorted from blood (inferred from file names), taken from a patient given nivolumab and ipilimumab in sequence. The rearrangement uses TRBV5-6 and TRBJ2-7; no firm D call. The CDR3 DNA reads TGTGCCAGCAGCTTGATGCTGAGCTCCTACGAGCAGTACTTC. Translation gives CASSLMLSSYEQYF.